The clone carrying this T cell receptor beta chain showed up just once. Its specificity is unknown. Trimming took off 6 bases at V and 5 bases at J, with 17 bases between the two ends. The germline V gene encodes CDR1 MNHNY and CDR2 SVGAGI (reference sequence). The length of the CDR3 is 15 residues. The data stem from a study of post-analysis software for immune sequencing data. Unique molecular identifiers tagged the TCR beta cDNA libraries. When about 0.95 to 10 million T cells were used, they gave about 550,000 cDNA molecules. TCRdb ran MiXCR on the PCR reads and lists one entry per CDR3 protein. The data contain hundreds of thousands of distinct CDR3 sequences, roughly 45% of them singletons. General study findings and limits: TRBV5-6, TRBV5-1 and TRBV20-1 belonged to a set of a few TRBV segments that were more frequent in patients than controls. Batch-matched samples strongly co-clustered by F measure. Controls showed significantly higher normalized Chao1 diversity than did multiple sclerosis patients.

This sequence was found in a girl aged 5-17 years with multiple sclerosis. The chain carries TRBV6-6 and TRBJ1-5; possible D gene TRBD1, 5 bases. Sample: blood. The CDR3 sequence is CASSATARFDQPQHF. The CDR3 DNA follows: TGTGCCAGCAGCGCGACAGCCCGGTTTGATCAGCCCCAGCATTTT.